Only a few counts were recorded for the clone carrying this T cell receptor (beta chain). Its cognate antigen is unknown. The entry originates in a study of T-cell memory formation after mild COVID-19. Whole-study findings and limits: Later expanders leaned CD4+, whereas day 15 to 85 contracting clones were balanced CD4/CD8.

cDNA libraries for TCR alpha and TCR beta, carrying sample barcodes and UMIs, came from 5'RACE with constant-segment primers. Each CDR3 protein is one row after TCRdb ran MiXCR on the 5' RACE reads. The table lists under 70,000 distinct CDR3 sequences, 9% to 9.5% of them singletons. This TCR derives from a man between 18 and 35 years old who had mild COVID-19 (a few samples of this study predate the infection). Cell type and time point are not known. Sequencing used PBMCs or a T cell subset sorted from them (not recorded which).

The CDR3 is CASSLQGARDEQYF. The CDR3 nucleotides are TGTGCCAGCAGTCTGCAGGGGGCGCGAGACGAGCAGTACTTC. This rearrangement joins TRBV27 to TRBJ2-7, with TRBD1 matching over 8 bases. The CDR3 loop spans 14 amino acids. CDR1 and CDR2 (germline): MNHEY, SMNVEV (reference sequence). The V gene end was trimmed by 5 bases and the J gene end by 5 bases; junction bases not matched to a gene: 8.